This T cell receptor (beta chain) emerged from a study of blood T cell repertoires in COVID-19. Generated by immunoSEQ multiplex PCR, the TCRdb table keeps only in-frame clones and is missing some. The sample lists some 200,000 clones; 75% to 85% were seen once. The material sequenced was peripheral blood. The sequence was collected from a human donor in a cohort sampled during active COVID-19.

CDR3: CASSQDWGINEQFF. Here the CDR3 DNA reads TGTGCCAGCAGCCAAGATTGGGGCATCAATGAGCAGTTCTTC. This chain connects TRBV3-1 (or the pseudogene TRBV3-2) to TRBJ2-1; maybe TRBD1 (5 bases). Germline V gene data show CDR1 as LGHDT and CDR2 as YNNKEL (reference sequence). V was clipped by 0 bases and J by 6 bases, with 9 bases between them. The CDR3 is 14 residues long.